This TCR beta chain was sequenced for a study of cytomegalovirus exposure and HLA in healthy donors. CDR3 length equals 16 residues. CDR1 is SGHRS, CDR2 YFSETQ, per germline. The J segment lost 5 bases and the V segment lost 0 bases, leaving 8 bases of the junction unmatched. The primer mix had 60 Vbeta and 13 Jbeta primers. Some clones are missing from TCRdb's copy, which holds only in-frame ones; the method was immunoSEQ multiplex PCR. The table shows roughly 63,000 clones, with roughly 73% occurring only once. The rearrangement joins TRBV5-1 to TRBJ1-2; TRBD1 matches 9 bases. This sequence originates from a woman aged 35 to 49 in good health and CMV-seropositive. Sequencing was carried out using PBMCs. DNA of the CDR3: TGCGCCAGCAGCTTGGCCCCCGACAGGGGGGGATATGGCTACACCTTC. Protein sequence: CASSLAPDRGGYGYTF.